This TCR beta chain was found in a study of Ad26.COV2.S vaccination and SARS-CoV-2 variants. In the study overall: The donor participated in the COV1001 trial, in its Ad26.COV2.S arm. Into the muscle, Ad26.COV2.S was dosed once or twice, 56 days apart.

As for treatment: around 19 received Ad26.COV2.S at low or high dose, single or two shots; about 5 received placebo; per-sample allocation not given. Sampling occurred on day 63 after the first vaccine or placebo injection. Assay used: immunoSEQ multiplex PCR; TCRdb lists only in-frame clones, some missing. The sample lists around 340,000 clones; 80% to 90% were seen once. Trimming shortened V by 0 bases and J by 4 bases, and 8 bases separated the two germline ends. This CDR3 region has 13 residues. Germline V gene lookup returns CDR1 SGDLS and CDR2 YYNGEE. Sequenced material: peripheral blood, taken in a trial of Ad26.COV2.S vaccine versus placebo. This chain links TRBV9 with TRBJ2-7; D gene unclear. The receptor was isolated from a person aged 18-60 years who received the Ad26.COV2.S COVID-19 vaccine or a placebo. The CDR3 DNA is TGTGCCAGCAGCGTAGTCCCAGATTACGAGCAGTACTTC. Protein: CASSVVPDYEQYF.